This T cell receptor (beta chain) was documented in a study of blood T cell repertoires in COVID-19. Study-wide context: Researchers got acute and convalescent COVID-19 samples from the United States, Italy and Spain. PBMCs, B-cell-depleted T cells, or T cells were the source of the cDNA or gDNA that made up the material.

Per the original data handling: Reference gene primer amplification in the assay estimated nucleated cell counts. The table came from immunoSEQ multiplex PCR; TCRdb's copy has only in-frame clones and leaves some out. V and J calls and clone size are those listed in that table; D and trimming were worked out from the DNA. The sample lists around 230,000 clones, roughly 80% occurring once. J lost 3 bases, V lost 1 base, and 2 bases had no gene match. Germline CDR1 is SGHNT and CDR2 is YYREEE (reference sequence). The CDR3 is made up of 15 amino acids. What was sequenced was peripheral blood. The source is a woman aged 80 or over with acute or convalescent COVID-19. The rearrangement joins TRBV5-4 to TRBJ2-1; 9 bases are a match to TRBD2. CDR3 bases: TGTGCCAGCAGCTTGCTAGCGGGGAGCTACAATGAGCAGTTCTTC. This gives the protein CASSLLAGSYNEQFF.